These 27 T cell receptor beta chains share one sample of origin, sequenced in a study of cytomegalovirus exposure and HLA in healthy donors. This table comes from immunoSEQ multiplex PCR, and its TCRdb copy is limited to in-frame clones, with some not included. The profile covers a few hundred thousand clones, with roughly 88% appearing a single time and around 0.8% taken by the ten largest. The sequenced material came from PBMCs. The receptor set was obtained from a young woman in good health and CMV-seronegative.

The rearrangement links TRBV28 to TRBJ2-1; a weak D match, TRBD2 (6 bases). The length of the CDR3 is 15 residues. With 5 bases removed from V and 1 base from J, the gap between germline ends came to 12 bases. The V gene's germline CDR1 is MDHEN and CDR2 SYDVKM. The CDR3 loop is CASSHGSGSYNEQFF. DNA for the CDR3: TGTGCCAGCAGTCATGGGAGCGGGTCCTACAATGAGCAGTTCTTC.

Here the CDR3 reads CASTRQGPDTQYF. CDR3 coding DNA: TGTGCCAGCACCCGACAGGGGCCAGATACGCAGTATTTT. V usage is TRBV7-9 and J usage is TRBJ2-3; TRBD1 matches at 8 bases. This CDR3 has 13 amino acids. Trimming cost V 7 bases and J 4 bases; bases outside gene matches: 4. The germline V gene encodes CDR1 SEHNR and CDR2 FQNEAQ (reference sequence).

This rearrangement joins TRBV28 to TRBJ1-2, with D unresolved. V dropped 6 bases and J dropped 0 bases, with 5 bases sitting between them. The CDR3 contains 12 residues. Germline assignment: CDR1 MDHEN and CDR2 SYDVKM. The chain's CDR3 is CASRDSNYGYTF. For the CDR3, the DNA is TGTGCCAGCAGAGACTCTAACTATGGCTACACCTTC.

The chain uses TRBV9 and TRBJ2-7, with D perhaps TRBD2 (5 bases). V was trimmed by 0 bases and J by 3 bases, leaving 13 bases between them. CDR1 and CDR2 from the germline V gene are SGDLS and YYNGEE. This CDR3 has 15 amino acids. The CDR3 sequence is CASSVATGTYYEQYF. In nucleotides, the CDR3 is TGTGCCAGCAGCGTAGCTACGGGAACCTACTACGAGCAGTACTTC.

This chain links TRBV28 with TRBJ2-7; TRBD2 aligns across 11 bases. V shed 5 bases, J shed 3 bases, and the junction held 9 bases outside the gene matches. CDR1 and CDR2 (germline): MDHEN, SYDVKM. The CDR3 is 16 residues long. The chain's CDR3 is CASSPQTSGDFYEQYF. DNA for the CDR3: TGTGCCAGCAGTCCACAGACTAGCGGGGATTTCTACGAGCAGTACTTC.

The chain joins TRBV7-8 to TRBJ2-2; D gene unclear. V was clipped by 2 bases and J by 2 bases, with 15 bases between them. CDR3 length: 17 residues. CDR1 and CDR2 from the germline V gene are SGHVS and FQNEAQ. The CDR3 loop is CASSLQLGRPNTGELFF. The CDR3 nucleotides are TGTGCCAGCAGCTTACAGCTAGGCAGACCCAACACCGGGGAGCTGTTTTTT.

This rearrangement joins TRBV5-4 to TRBJ1-1; 9 bases are a match to TRBD1. Germline V lookup: CDR1 SGHNT, CDR2 YYREEE (reference sequence). The trim removed 0 bases at V and 0 bases at J, leaving 6 bases unmatched. The CDR3 extends over 17 amino acids. The CDR3 region has the DNA TGTGCCAGCAGCTTGGTACAGGGGGCGCATATGAACACTGAAGCTTTCTTT. It specifies CASSLVQGAHMNTEAFF.

The chain links TRBV15 to TRBJ2-5; D is perhaps TRBD2 (6 bases). The CDR3 is 16 amino acids. Between the trimmed V and J ends, which lost 2 bases and 2 bases, there was a span of 15 bases. Germline-derived CDR1 and CDR2 are LNHNV and YYDKDF (reference sequence). The CDR3 DNA sequence: TGTGCCACCAGCAGATGGGACTCTATAGGACAAGAGACCCAGTACTTC. Amino acid sequence: CATSRWDSIGQETQYF.

The chain employs TRBV19 and TRBJ2-7, with 12 bases fitting TRBD1. Germline loops: CDR1 LNHDA, CDR2 SQIVND (reference sequence). Trimming cost V 4 bases and J 5 bases; bases outside gene matches: 3. The CDR3 has 14 amino acids. The CDR3 is CASSTGTGGNEQYF. CDR3 nucleotides: TGTGCCAGTAGTACAGGGACAGGGGGCAACGAGCAGTACTTC. Based on the CDR3 plus reference TRBV19 and TRBJ2-7, the full variable domain is DGGITQSPKYLFRKEGQNVTLSCEQNLNHDAMYWYRQDPGQGLRLIYYSQIVNDFQKGDIAEGYSVSREKKESFPLTVTSAQKNPTAFYLCASSTGTGGNEQYFGPGTRLTVT.

V is TRBV19 and J is TRBJ1-5, with 8 positions matching TRBD1. Germline V gives CDR1 LNHDA, CDR2 SQIVND (reference sequence). J gave up 8 bases and V 3 bases, and 9 bases lay outside the gene matches. CDR3 length equals 15 residues. CDR3 DNA: TGTGCCAGTAGTATTGGGGGACAGGTGAATAAGCCCCAGCATTTT. Protein product: CASSIGGQVNKPQHF.

The chain joins TRBV7-2 to TRBJ2-2; a possible D gene is TRBD2 (5 bases). Deletions cut 5 bases from V and 0 bases from J, with 10 bases between. There are 15 residues in the CDR3. The germline CDR1 and CDR2 sequences are SGHTA and FQGNSA. CDR3 nucleotide sequence: TGTGCCAGCAGCCCACACGGGGCGAACACCGGGGAGCTGTTTTTT. It codes for CASSPHGANTGELFF.

This chain's CDR3 is CASSAGGTGTYNEQFF. Written as DNA, the CDR3 is TGTGCCAGCAGCGCCGGGGGGACAGGAACCTACAATGAGCAGTTCTTC. This sequence joins TRBV9 and TRBJ2-1, with D maybe TRBD1 (8 bases). The CDR3 runs to 16 residues. Germline lookup yields CDR1 SGDLS and CDR2 YYNGEE. V was pared by 3 bases and J by 2 bases, with 15 bases between.

The chain is built from TRBV6-6 and TRBJ1-4; 7 bases map to TRBD1. This CDR3 has 12 amino acids. CDR1 is MNHNY and CDR2 is SVGAGI in the germline V gene (reference sequence). The junction had 6 bases not matched to a gene; V was cut back by 7 bases and J by 10 bases. The DNA for the CDR3 is TGTGCCAGCACCCTCGACAGGGTAAAACTGTTTTTT. It is translated as CASTLDRVKLFF.

This CDR3 is CASSLDGGQGFQPQHF. The CDR3 coding sequence is TGTGCCAGCAGCTTAGATGGCGGACAGGGATTTCAGCCCCAGCATTTT. This chain joins TRBV7-6 and TRBJ1-5, with 8 positions matching TRBD1. Germline V CDR1 and CDR2: SGHVS, FNYEAQ. The trim removed 1 base at V and 6 bases at J, leaving 8 bases unmatched. The CDR3 consists of 16 residues.

This clone was seen only a few times. The chain links TRBV5-1 to TRBJ1-1; perhaps TRBD1 as D (5 bases). The germline V gene encodes CDR1 SGHRS and CDR2 YFSETQ. There are 13 residues in the CDR3. The germline V and J ends were trimmed by 5 bases and 3 bases, with 11 bases remaining between them. CDR3: CASRRQGDTEAFF. For the CDR3, the DNA is TGCGCCAGCAGGCGGCAGGGTGACACTGAAGCTTTCTTT. The whole variable domain, filled in from reference TRBV5-1 and TRBJ1-1, reads KAGVTQTPRYLIKTRGQQVTLSCSPISGHRSVSWYQQTPGQGLQFLFEYFSETQRNKGNFPGRFSGRQFSNSRSEMNVSTLELGDSALYLCASRRQGDTEAFFGQGTRLTVV.

DNA for the CDR3: TGTGCCAGCAGCTTAGCGGCTAGATACACAGATACGCAGTATTTT. Translating it yields CASSLAARYTDTQYF. V usage is TRBV7-2 and J usage is TRBJ2-3; no definite D call. Trimming removed 0 bases from V and 2 bases from J, with 9 bases in between. The CDR3 contains 15 residues. In germline, CDR1 is SGHTA, CDR2 FQGNSA.

This clone was detected a few times. The chain recombines TRBV6-5 with TRBJ1-2; 9 nucleotides agree with TRBD1. Germline V gene data show CDR1 as MNHEY and CDR2 as SVGAGI. This CDR3 region has 15 residues. V lost 6 bases to trimming and J lost 6 bases; unmatched junction nucleotides: 11. In nucleotides, the CDR3 is TGTGCCAGCAGGACGCCCCGGACAGGGGCTCATGGCTACACCTTC. Translating it yields CASRTPRTGAHGYTF.

The rearrangement joins TRBV7-6 to TRBJ2-2, with TRBD2 matching 10 bases. CDR1 and CDR2 (germline): SGHVS, FNYEAQ. The trim removed 4 bases at V and 7 bases at J, leaving 12 bases unmatched. The CDR3 length is 17 residues. The CDR3 loop reads CASSSPGLARMGGELFF. The CDR3 DNA reads TGTGCCAGCAGCTCACCGGGACTAGCGCGGATGGGCGGGGAGCTGTTTTTT.

The J gene is TRBJ2-1, the V gene TRBV4-2, with 10 positions matching TRBD2. CDR3 length: 16 amino acids. CDR1 LGHNA and CDR2 YNFKEQ come from the germline V gene. The trim removed 6 bases at V and 0 bases at J, leaving 5 bases unmatched. For the CDR3, the DNA is TGTGCCAGCAGTAGAACTAGCGGGGACTCCTACAATGAGCAGTTCTTC. Translating it yields CASSRTSGDSYNEQFF.

The genes are TRBV11-2 and TRBJ2-3; 7 positions agree with TRBD2. Per the germline V gene, CDR1 is SGHAT and CDR2 is FQNNGV. This CDR3 has 16 amino acids. The trim removed 0 bases at V and 2 bases at J, leaving 5 bases unmatched. CDR3 in amino acids: CASSLDTGGNTDTQYF. In DNA, the CDR3 is TGTGCCAGCAGCTTAGACACGGGAGGTAACACAGATACGCAGTATTTT.

The J gene is TRBJ2-1, the V gene TRBV27; 7 bases map to TRBD1. V trimming: 2 bases; J trimming: 8 bases; junction bases outside the gene matches: 9. The germline V gene encodes CDR1 MNHEY and CDR2 SMNVEV (reference sequence). The CDR3 loop spans 15 amino acids. CDR3 bases: TGTGCCAGCAGTTTAGCCGGGACAGAATATGATGAGCAGTTCTTC. It translates to CASSLAGTEYDEQFF.

This clone turned up a few times. The sample holds other DNA sequences that translate to the same CDR3. This sequence joins TRBV27 and TRBJ2-7, with 9 bases aligning to TRBD2. V gave up 8 bases and J gave up 3 bases; unmatched junction bases: 2. Germline V CDR1 and CDR2: MNHEY, SMNVEV (reference sequence). The CDR3 runs to 12 residues. The CDR3 spells CASSREGYEQYF. CDR3 in DNA: TGTGCCAGCTCGCGGGAGGGCTACGAGCAGTACTTC.

The CDR3 DNA sequence: TGTGCCAGCAGCTCCACCGGGACTGGGAACACCGGGGAGCTGTTTTTT. This codes for CASSSTGTGNTGELFF. The rearrangement joins TRBV7-8 to TRBJ2-2, with D possibly being TRBD2 (6 bases). Trimming shortened V by 4 bases and J by 1 base, and 13 bases separated the two germline ends. Germline assignment: CDR1 SGHVS and CDR2 FQNEAQ. CDR3 length: 16 residues.

Here the CDR3 reads CASSSRTGMNTEAFF. Here the CDR3 DNA reads TGTGCCAGCAGCTCAAGGACAGGTATGAACACTGAAGCTTTCTTT. The chain joins TRBV7-9 to TRBJ1-1, with 7 positions matching TRBD1. Germline V gene lookup returns CDR1 SEHNR and CDR2 FQNEAQ (reference sequence). V dropped 4 bases and J dropped 0; count of bases not matched to a gene: 5. The CDR3 has 15 residues.

The table lists this clone with a count of one. The rearrangement joins TRBV7-9 to TRBJ2-7, with 7 positions matching TRBD1. Germline V lookup: CDR1 SEHNR, CDR2 FQNEAQ (reference sequence). This CDR3 is 15 amino acids long. Trimming at V came to 5 bases and at J to 5 bases, leaving 12 bases not matched to a gene. CDR3 sequence (DNA): TGTGCCAGCAGCAGCGGACAGGACCCAGACCACGAGCAGTACTTC. Translation gives CASSSGQDPDHEQYF.

The J gene is TRBJ2-7, the V gene TRBV27, with 9 bases fitting TRBD2. V lost 3 bases and J lost 7; bases outside the gene matches: 16. Germline CDR1 MNHEY, CDR2 SMNVEV (reference sequence). This CDR3 contains 17 residues. The CDR3, as DNA: TGTGCCAGCAGTTTTGGAGCGGGAGGTCCCGCTGCGGGTGAGCAGTACTTC. Protein product: CASSFGAGGPAAGEQYF.

This chain links TRBV18 with TRBJ2-6; the match to TRBD1 covers 10 bases. Looked up from germline, CDR1 is KGHSH and CDR2 is LQKENI. The CDR3 covers 20 residues. V shed 3 bases, J shed 0 bases, and the junction held 11 bases outside the gene matches. The DNA for the CDR3 is TGTGCCAGCTCACCGCGACCCGGGACAGGGGTCAGCTCTGGGGCCAACGTCCTGACTTTC. This codes for CASSPRPGTGVSSGANVLTF.